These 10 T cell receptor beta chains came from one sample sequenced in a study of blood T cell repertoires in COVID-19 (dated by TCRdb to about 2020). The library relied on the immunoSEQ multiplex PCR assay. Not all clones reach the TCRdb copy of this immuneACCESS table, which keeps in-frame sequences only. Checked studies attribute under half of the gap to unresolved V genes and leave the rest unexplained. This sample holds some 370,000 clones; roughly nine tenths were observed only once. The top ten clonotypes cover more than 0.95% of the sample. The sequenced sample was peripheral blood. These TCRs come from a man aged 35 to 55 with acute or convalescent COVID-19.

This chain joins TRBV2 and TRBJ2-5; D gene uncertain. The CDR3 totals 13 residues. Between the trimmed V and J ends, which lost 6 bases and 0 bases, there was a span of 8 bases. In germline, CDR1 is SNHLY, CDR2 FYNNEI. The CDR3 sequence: CASRVADQETQYF. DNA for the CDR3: TGTGCCAGCAGGGTTGCGGACCAAGAGACCCAGTACTTC.

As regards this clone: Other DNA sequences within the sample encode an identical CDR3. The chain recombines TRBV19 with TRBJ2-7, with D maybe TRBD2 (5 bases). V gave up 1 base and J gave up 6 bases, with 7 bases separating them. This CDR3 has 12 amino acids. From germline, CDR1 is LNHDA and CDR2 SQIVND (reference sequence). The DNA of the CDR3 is TGTGCCAGTAGTATAGGAGGAGGCGAGCAGTACTTC. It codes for CASSIGGGEQYF.

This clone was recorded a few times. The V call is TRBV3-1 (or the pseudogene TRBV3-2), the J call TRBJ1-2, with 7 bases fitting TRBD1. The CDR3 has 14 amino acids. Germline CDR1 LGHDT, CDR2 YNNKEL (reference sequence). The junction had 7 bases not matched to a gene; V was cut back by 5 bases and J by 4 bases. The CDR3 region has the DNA TGTGCCAGCAGCGCACCGGGACAGCGCTATGGCTACACCTTC. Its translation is CASSAPGQRYGYTF.

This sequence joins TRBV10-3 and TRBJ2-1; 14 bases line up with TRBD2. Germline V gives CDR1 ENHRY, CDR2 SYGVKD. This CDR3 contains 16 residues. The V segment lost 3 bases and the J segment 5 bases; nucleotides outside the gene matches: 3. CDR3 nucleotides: TGTGCCATCAGTGACGAGGGACTAGCGGGAGACAATGAGCAGTTCTTC. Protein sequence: CAISDEGLAGDNEQFF.

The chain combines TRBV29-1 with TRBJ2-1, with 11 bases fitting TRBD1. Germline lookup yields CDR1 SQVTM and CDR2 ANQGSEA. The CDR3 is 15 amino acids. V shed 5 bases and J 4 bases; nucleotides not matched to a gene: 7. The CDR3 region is CSVTSGTGGYNEQFF. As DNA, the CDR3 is TGCAGCGTTACATCCGGGACAGGGGGATACAATGAGCAGTTCTTC.

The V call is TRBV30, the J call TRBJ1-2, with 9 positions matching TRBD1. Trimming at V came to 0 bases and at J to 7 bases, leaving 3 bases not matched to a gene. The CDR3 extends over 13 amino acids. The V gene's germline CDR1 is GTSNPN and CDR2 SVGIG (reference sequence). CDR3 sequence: CAWSVGQGFGYTF. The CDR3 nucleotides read TGTGCCTGGAGTGTAGGACAGGGGTTTGGCTACACCTTC. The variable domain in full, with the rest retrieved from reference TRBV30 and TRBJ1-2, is SQTIHQWPATLVQPVGSPLSLECTVEGTSNPNLYWYRQAAGRGLQLLFYSVGIGQISSEVPQNLSASRPQDRQFILSSKKLLLSDSGFYLCAWSVGQGFGYTFGSGTRLTVV.

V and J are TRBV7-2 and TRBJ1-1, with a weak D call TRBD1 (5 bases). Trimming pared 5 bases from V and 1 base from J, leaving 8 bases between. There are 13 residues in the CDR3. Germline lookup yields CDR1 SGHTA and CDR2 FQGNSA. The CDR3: CASSQGRNTEAFF. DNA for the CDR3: TGTGCCAGCAGCCAGGGCAGGAACACTGAAGCTTTCTTT.

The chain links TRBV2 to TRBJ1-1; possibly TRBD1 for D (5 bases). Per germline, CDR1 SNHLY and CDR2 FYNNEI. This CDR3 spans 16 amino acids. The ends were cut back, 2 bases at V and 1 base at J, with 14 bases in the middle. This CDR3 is CASSEFSGGRNTEAFF. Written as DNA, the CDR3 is TGTGCCAGCAGTGAATTTTCGGGGGGGAGGAACACTGAAGCTTTCTTT.

The CDR3 loop reads CASSGLPGLSVACGYTF. DNA of the CDR3: TGTGCCAGCAGCGGCCTCCCGGGACTTTCAGTGGCTTGCGGCTACACCTTC. The V and J genes are TRBV3-1 (or the pseudogene TRBV3-2) and TRBJ1-2; possibly TRBD1 for D (5 bases). CDR3 length: 17 amino acids. The V and J ends lost 5 bases and 8 bases respectively, with 27 bases between them. Germline V gene lookup returns CDR1 LGHDT and CDR2 YNNKEL (reference sequence).

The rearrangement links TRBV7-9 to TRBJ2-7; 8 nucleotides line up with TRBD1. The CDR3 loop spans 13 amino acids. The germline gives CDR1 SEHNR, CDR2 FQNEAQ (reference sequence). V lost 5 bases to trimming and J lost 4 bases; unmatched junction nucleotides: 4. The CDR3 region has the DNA TGTGCCAGCAGCCTTTGGACAGGGTACGAGCAGTACTTC. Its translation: CASSLWTGYEQYF.